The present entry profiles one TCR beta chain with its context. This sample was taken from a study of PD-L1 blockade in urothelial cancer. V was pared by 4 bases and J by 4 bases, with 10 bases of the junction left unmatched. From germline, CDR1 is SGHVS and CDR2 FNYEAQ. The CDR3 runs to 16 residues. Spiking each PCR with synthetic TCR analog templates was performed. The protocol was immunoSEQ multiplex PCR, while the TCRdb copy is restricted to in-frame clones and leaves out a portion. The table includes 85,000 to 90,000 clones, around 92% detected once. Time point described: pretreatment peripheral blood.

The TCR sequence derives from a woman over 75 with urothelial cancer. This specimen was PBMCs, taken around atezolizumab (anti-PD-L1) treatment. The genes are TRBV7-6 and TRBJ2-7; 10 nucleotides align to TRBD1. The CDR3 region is CASSSFPGQGKYEQYF. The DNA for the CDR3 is TGTGCCAGCAGCTCGTTCCCGGGACAGGGGAAGTACGAGCAGTACTTC.